The 20 T cell receptor beta chains listed next were all sequenced from one sample in a study of blood T cell repertoires in COVID-19. Assay: immunoSEQ multiplex PCR; the TCRdb copy retains only in-frame clones and omits some. The repertoire holds tens of thousands of clones, with about nine tenths as singletons. The specimen was peripheral blood. These receptors came from a man aged 80 or over with acute or convalescent COVID-19.

A single count supports this clone. This rearrangement joins TRBV15 to TRBJ2-3; maybe TRBD2 (6 bases). Looked up from germline, CDR1 is LNHNV and CDR2 is YYDKDF (reference sequence). Trimming took off 6 bases at V and 2 bases at J, with 18 bases between the two ends. This CDR3 has 16 residues. Here the CDR3 reads CATSPALAWFTDTQYF. The DNA of the CDR3 is TGTGCCACCAGTCCGGCACTAGCTTGGTTCACAGATACGCAGTATTTT. Supplemented by reference TRBV15 and TRBJ2-3, the full variable domain reads DAMVIQNPRYQVTQFGKPVTLSCSQTLNHNVMYWYQQKSSQAPKLLFHYYDKDFNNEADTPDNFQSRRPNTSFCFLDIRSPGLGDTAMYLCATSPALAWFTDTQYFGPGTRLTVL.

The V gene is TRBV5-4, the J gene TRBJ1-2, with D possibly being TRBD1 (6 bases). The CDR3 has 14 residues. Trimming stripped 1 base from V and 5 bases from J, with 12 bases between. The germline V gene has CDR1 SGHNT and CDR2 YYREEE (reference sequence). This CDR3 reads CASSLQGPGYGYTF. The CDR3 DNA reads TGTGCCAGCAGCTTGCAGGGGCCTGGATATGGCTACACCTTC. The variable domain in full, with the rest retrieved from reference TRBV5-4 and TRBJ1-2, is ETGVTQSPTHLIKTRGQQVTLRCSSQSGHNTVSWYQQALGQGPQFIFQYYREEENGRGNFPPRFSGLQFPNYSSELNVNALELDDSALYLCASSLQGPGYGYTFGSGTRLTVV.

The J gene is TRBJ1-2, the V gene TRBV11-2, with D unresolved. From germline, CDR1 is SGHAT and CDR2 FQNNGV. The CDR3 runs 14 residues. V was cut by 5 bases and J by 7 bases, with 17 bases left in between. CDR3 sequence: CASSPQAWVGGYTF. The CDR3 nucleotides are TGTGCCAGCAGCCCGCAGGCATGGGTTGGTGGCTACACCTTC.

This clone was observed a handful of times. The chain has TRBV19 and TRBJ2-5, with TRBD1 identical over 11 bases. Trimming took 3 bases from V and 5 from J; bases not matched to a gene: 8. Germline V gene lookup returns CDR1 LNHDA and CDR2 SQIVND (reference sequence). The CDR3 runs to 16 residues. CDR3: CASSMVRTGGDETQYF. In nucleotides, the CDR3 is TGTGCCAGTAGTATGGTACGGACAGGGGGCGATGAGACCCAGTACTTC.

The CDR3 coding sequence is TGCGCCAGCAGCCCCCCAGGGGTGGCAGGCGGAGTCACAGATACGCAGTATTTT. The encoded protein is CASSPPGVAGGVTDTQYF. The chain uses TRBV5-1 and TRBJ2-3; perhaps TRBD1 as D (6 bases). The CDR3 has 18 amino acids. Germline values: CDR1 SGHRS, CDR2 YFSETQ. Trimming took 4 bases from V and 2 from J, leaving 23 bases between them. Looking up the rest from reference TRBV5-1 and TRBJ2-3 gives the full variable domain: KAGVTQTPRYLIKTRGQQVTLSCSPISGHRSVSWYQQTPGQGLQFLFEYFSETQRNKGNFPGRFSGRQFSNSRSEMNVSTLELGDSALYLCASSPPGVAGGVTDTQYFGPGTRLTVL.

This chain connects TRBV6-2 or TRBV6-3 to TRBJ2-7; D gene ambiguous. V lost 4 bases to trimming and J lost 3 bases, with 4 bases between them. The CDR3 covers 11 residues. The germline V gene has CDR1 MNHEY and CDR2 SVGEGT. The CDR3 DNA reads as TGTGCCAGCAGTTCTTACTACGAGCAGTACTTC. It specifies CASSSYYEQYF.

The chain uses TRBV30 and TRBJ1-4, with 8 bases aligning to TRBD1. The CDR3 has 16 residues. Trimming cost V 3 bases and J 2 bases; bases outside gene matches: 8. Germline V lookup: CDR1 GTSNPN, CDR2 SVGIG (reference sequence). CDR3 nucleotides: TGTGCCTGGAGCGCGGACAGGGTGAGGACTAATGAAAAACTGTTTTTT. Translated, it gives CAWSADRVRTNEKLFF.

V gene TRBV11-2 combines with J gene TRBJ2-5; D may be TRBD2 (7 bases). The germline gives CDR1 SGHAT, CDR2 FQNNGV. This CDR3 region has 14 residues. Trimming took 3 bases from V and 3 from J, leaving 11 bases between them. DNA of the CDR3: TGTGCCAGCAGCTTGGGGGCGGGGGAAGAGACCCAGTACTTC. Protein: CASSLGAGEETQYF.

This chain links TRBV4-1 with TRBJ2-3; TRBD2 agrees at 10 bases. The CDR3 is made up of 15 amino acids. The germline V gene has CDR1 MGHRA and CDR2 YSYEKL. The V and J ends lost 4 bases and 2 bases, in that order; junction bases with no gene match: 3. The CDR3 sequence is CASSRLAGSTDTQYF. CDR3 coding DNA: TGCGCCAGCAGCCGACTAGCGGGTTCCACAGATACGCAGTATTTT.

The chain carries TRBV19 and TRBJ1-2; TRBD1 agrees at 8 bases. Germline trimming cut 5 bases from V and 2 bases from J; bases unmatched to any gene: 7. This CDR3 contains 15 residues. The V gene's germline CDR1 is LNHDA and CDR2 SQIVND (reference sequence). The CDR3 coding sequence is TGTGCCAGTAGTGCTCAGGGGGCGCTGAACTATGGCTACACCTTC. Amino acids: CASSAQGALNYGYTF.

The chain couples TRBV14 to TRBJ1-2, with D uncertain. Trimming shortened V by 0 bases and J by 7 bases, and 9 bases separated the two germline ends. CDR3 length equals 13 residues. The germline V gene encodes CDR1 SGHDN and CDR2 FVKESK. Here the CDR3 reads CASSQEKWAGYTF. CDR3 nucleotide sequence: TGTGCCAGCAGCCAAGAGAAATGGGCTGGCTACACCTTC.

The chain employs TRBV2 and TRBJ1-5; 8 bases are a match to TRBD1. This CDR3 contains 17 residues. Trimming took 4 bases from V and 0 from J; bases not matched to a gene: 8. CDR1 is SNHLY, CDR2 FYNNEI, per germline. The CDR3 here is CASSVGTGQYSNQPQHF. CDR3 sequence (DNA): TGTGCCAGCAGTGTGGGGACAGGACAATATAGCAATCAGCCCCAGCATTTT.

This sequence joins TRBV5-4 and TRBJ1-4; 9 nucleotides match TRBD1. Looked up from germline, CDR1 is SGHNT and CDR2 is YYREEE (reference sequence). The CDR3 contains 15 residues. Trimming cost V 0 bases and J 6 bases; bases outside gene matches: 3. The CDR3 spells CASSLEGQGYEKLFF. The CDR3 nucleotides read TGTGCCAGCAGCTTGGAAGGACAGGGGTATGAAAAACTGTTTTTT.

The V and J genes are TRBV5-1 and TRBJ2-7, with 7 bases lining up with TRBD2. Germline values: CDR1 SGHRS, CDR2 YFSETQ. The CDR3 totals 16 residues. V lost 2 bases to trimming and J lost 0 bases; unmatched junction nucleotides: 8. Here the CDR3 reads CASSFRAGTSSYEQYF. The CDR3 DNA reads TGCGCCAGCAGCTTTCGAGCGGGGACCAGCTCCTACGAGCAGTACTTC.

J is TRBJ2-7 and V is TRBV11-2, with D unclear. The germline V gene has CDR1 SGHAT and CDR2 FQNNGV. The V end was cut by 1 base, the J end by 1 base, with 14 bases between. The CDR3 contains 16 residues. The CDR3 coding sequence is TGTGCCAGCAGCTTAGCCGGTACCTCACCTTCCTACGAGCAGTACTTC. It encodes CASSLAGTSPSYEQYF.

This chain joins TRBV6-5 and TRBJ2-1; D is ambiguous. This CDR3 comprises 14 residues. Germline loops: CDR1 MNHEY, CDR2 SVGAGI. V lost 6 bases, J lost 1 base, and 10 bases lay in between. In DNA form, the CDR3 reads TGTGCCAGCAGCTTTGACTTTTCCTACAATGAGCAGTTCTTC. This translates into CASSFDFSYNEQFF.

The chain has TRBV2 and TRBJ1-2; 7 bases are shared with TRBD1. Germline V CDR1 and CDR2: SNHLY, FYNNEI. This CDR3 contains 14 residues. The J segment lost 3 bases and the V segment lost 6 bases, leaving 7 bases of the junction unmatched. The CDR3 nucleotides are TGTGCCAGCAGCCGGAGGGGGCAGGACTATGGCTACACCTTC. This sequence encodes CASSRRGQDYGYTF. Drawing the rest from reference TRBV2 and TRBJ1-2, the complete variable domain is EPEVTQTPSHQVTQMGQEVILRCVPISNHLYFYWYRQILGQKVEFLVSFYNNEISEKSEIFDDQFSVERPDGSNFTLKIRSTKLEDSAMYFCASSRRGQDYGYTFGSGTRLTVV.

This clone was recorded a few times. This chain joins TRBV5-1 and TRBJ1-2; 7 positions agree with TRBD1. The CDR3 totals 14 residues. Per the germline V gene, CDR1 is SGHRS and CDR2 is YFSETQ. The V and J ends lost 0 bases and 5 bases, in that order; junction bases with no gene match: 4. CDR3 in amino acids: CASSLGDRDYGYTF. The CDR3 coding sequence is TGCGCCAGCAGCTTGGGGGACAGAGATTATGGCTACACCTTC.

The chain employs TRBV19 and TRBJ1-5; possible D gene TRBD1, 6 bases. Germline V CDR1 and CDR2: LNHDA, SQIVND (reference sequence). The CDR3 length is 16 residues. V was trimmed by 4 bases and J by 0 bases, leaving 13 bases between them. For the CDR3, the DNA is TGTGCCAGTAGTAGCGGACAGCCCTATAGCAATCAGCCCCAGCATTTT. Its protein is CASSSGQPYSNQPQHF.

On this clone itself: One junction end does not reproduce the germline sequence, and a read error may be involved. This rearrangement joins TRBV12-3 or TRBV12-4 to TRBJ1-1, with TRBD1 matching over 7 bases. CDR3 length equals 12 residues. CDR3 loop: CASSLLTGYISF. CDR3 in DNA: TGTGCCAGCAGTTTATTGACAGGGTATATTTCCTTT.